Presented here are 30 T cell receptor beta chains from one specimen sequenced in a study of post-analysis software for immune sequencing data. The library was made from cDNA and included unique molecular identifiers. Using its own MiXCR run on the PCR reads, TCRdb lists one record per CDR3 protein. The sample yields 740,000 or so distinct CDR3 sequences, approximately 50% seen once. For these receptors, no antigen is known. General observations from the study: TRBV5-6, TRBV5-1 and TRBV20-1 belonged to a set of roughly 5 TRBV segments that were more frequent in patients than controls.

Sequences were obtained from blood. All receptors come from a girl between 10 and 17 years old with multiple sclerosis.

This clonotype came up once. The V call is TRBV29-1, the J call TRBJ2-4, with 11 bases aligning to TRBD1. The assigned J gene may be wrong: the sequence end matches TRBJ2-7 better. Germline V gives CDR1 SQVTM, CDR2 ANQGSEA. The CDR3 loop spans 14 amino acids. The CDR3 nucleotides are TGCAGCGTTGCCAGATGGACAGGGGGCGGCGAGCAGTACTTC. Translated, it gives CSVARWTGGGEQYF.

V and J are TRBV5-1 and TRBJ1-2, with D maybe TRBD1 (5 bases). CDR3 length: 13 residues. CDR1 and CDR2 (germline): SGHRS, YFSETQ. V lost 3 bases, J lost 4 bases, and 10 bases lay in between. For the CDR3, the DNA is TGCGCCAGCAGCTCGGGACGGAGCTATGGCTACACCTTC. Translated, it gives CASSSGRSYGYTF.

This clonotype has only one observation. DNA of the CDR3: TGTGCCATCAGTGATTGGGGACAGGGGCTCCACGAGCAGTACTTC. This sequence encodes CAISDWGQGLHEQYF. V is TRBV10-3 and J is TRBJ2-7; 10 bases line up with TRBD1. The J segment lost 5 bases and the V segment lost 3 bases, leaving 7 bases of the junction unmatched. CDR1 is ENHRY, CDR2 SYGVKD, per germline. The CDR3 is made up of 15 amino acids.

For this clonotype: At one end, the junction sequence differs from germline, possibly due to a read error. The CDR3 loop reads CANSTGTQGGETQYF. The CDR3 nucleotides are TGCGCCAACAGCACCGGGACACAGGGGGGGGAGACCCAGTACTTC. The chain couples TRBV5-1 to TRBJ2-5; D may be TRBD1 (8 bases). This CDR3 spans 15 amino acids. Germline CDR1 reads SGHRS; CDR2 reads YFSETQ.

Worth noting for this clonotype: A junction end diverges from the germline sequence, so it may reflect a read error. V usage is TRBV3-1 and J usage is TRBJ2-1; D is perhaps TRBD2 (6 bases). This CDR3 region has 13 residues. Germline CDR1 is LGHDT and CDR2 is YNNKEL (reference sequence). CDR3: CASSQDTGTELFF. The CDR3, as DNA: TGTGCCAGCAGCCAAGATACGGGGACTGAGCTGTTCTTC.

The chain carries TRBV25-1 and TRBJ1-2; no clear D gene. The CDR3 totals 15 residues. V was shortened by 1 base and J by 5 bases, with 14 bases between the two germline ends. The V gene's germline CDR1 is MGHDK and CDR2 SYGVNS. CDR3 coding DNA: TGTGCCAGCAGTGAATCTGACAAGTTCTATTATGGCTACACCTTC. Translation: CASSESDKFYYGYTF.

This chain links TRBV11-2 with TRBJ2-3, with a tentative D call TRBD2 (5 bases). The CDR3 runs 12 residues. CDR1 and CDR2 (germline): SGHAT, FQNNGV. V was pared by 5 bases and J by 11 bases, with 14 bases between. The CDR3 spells CASSPQRLEQYF. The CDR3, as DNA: TGTGCCAGCAGCCCACAGCGGCTTGAGCAGTATTTT.

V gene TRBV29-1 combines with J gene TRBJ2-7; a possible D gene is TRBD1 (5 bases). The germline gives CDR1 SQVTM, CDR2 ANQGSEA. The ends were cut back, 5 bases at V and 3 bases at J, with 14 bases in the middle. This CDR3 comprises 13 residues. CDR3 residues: CSVSQGLGYEQYF. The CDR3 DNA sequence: TGCAGCGTTTCTCAGGGTCTTGGCTACGAGCAGTACTTC.

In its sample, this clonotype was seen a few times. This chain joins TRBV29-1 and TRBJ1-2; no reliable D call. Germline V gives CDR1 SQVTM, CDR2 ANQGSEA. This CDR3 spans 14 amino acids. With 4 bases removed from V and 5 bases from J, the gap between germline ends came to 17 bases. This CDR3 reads CSVALGLQLYGYTF. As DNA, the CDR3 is TGCAGCGTTGCATTAGGACTCCAGCTTTATGGCTACACCTTC.

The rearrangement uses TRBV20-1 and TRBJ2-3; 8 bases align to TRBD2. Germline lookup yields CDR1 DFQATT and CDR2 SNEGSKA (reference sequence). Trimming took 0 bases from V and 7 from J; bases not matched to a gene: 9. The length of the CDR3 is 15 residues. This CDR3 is CSARDSDGGGHTQYF. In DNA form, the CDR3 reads TGCAGTGCTAGAGATTCAGACGGGGGGGGACATACGCAGTATTTT.

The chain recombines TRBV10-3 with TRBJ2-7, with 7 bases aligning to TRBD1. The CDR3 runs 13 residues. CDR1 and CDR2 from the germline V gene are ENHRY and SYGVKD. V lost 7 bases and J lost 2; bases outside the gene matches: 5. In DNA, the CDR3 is TGTGCCATCACCGACAGGGCCACCTACGAGCAGTACTTC. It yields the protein CAITDRATYEQYF.

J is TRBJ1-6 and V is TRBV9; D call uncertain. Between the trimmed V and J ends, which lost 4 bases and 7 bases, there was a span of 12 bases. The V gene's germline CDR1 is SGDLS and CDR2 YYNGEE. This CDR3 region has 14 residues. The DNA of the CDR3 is TGTGCCAGCAGCCCCCGGACGGGGAATTCACCCCTCCACTTT. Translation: CASSPRTGNSPLHF.

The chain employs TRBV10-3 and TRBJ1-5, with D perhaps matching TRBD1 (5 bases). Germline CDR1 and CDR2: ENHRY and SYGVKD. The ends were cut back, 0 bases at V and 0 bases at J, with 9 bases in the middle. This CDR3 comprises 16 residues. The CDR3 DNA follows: TGTGCCATCAGTGAGTCGGGGCAGCCTAGCAATCAGCCCCAGCATTTT. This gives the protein CAISESGQPSNQPQHF.

This CDR3 reads CASRQTSTQYF. CDR3 in DNA: TGTGCCAGCAGGCAGACTTCGACCCAGTACTTC. V is TRBV12-3 or TRBV12-4 and J is TRBJ2-5, with D unclear. With 6 bases removed from V and 7 bases from J, the gap between germline ends came to 9 bases. The CDR3 is made up of 11 amino acids.

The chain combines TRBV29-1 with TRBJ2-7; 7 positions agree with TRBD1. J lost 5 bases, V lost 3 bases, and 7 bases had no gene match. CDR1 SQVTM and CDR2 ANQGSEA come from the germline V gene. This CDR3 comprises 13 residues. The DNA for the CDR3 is TGCAGCGTTGAGGACAGGCTGCTCCACGAGCAGTACTTC. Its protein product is CSVEDRLLHEQYF.

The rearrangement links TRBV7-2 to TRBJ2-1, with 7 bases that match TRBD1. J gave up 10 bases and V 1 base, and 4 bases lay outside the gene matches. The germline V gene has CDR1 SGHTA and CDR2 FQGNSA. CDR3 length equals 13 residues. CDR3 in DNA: TGTGCCAGCAGCTTAGGAGGGGGCAGGGAGCAGTTCTTC. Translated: CASSLGGGREQFF.

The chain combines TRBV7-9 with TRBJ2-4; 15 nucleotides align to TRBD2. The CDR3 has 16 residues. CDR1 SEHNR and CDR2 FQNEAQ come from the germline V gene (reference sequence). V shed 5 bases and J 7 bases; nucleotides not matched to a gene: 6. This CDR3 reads CASSIGLAGGPNIQYF. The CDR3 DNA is TGTGCCAGCAGCATCGGACTAGCGGGAGGGCCGAACATTCAGTACTTC.

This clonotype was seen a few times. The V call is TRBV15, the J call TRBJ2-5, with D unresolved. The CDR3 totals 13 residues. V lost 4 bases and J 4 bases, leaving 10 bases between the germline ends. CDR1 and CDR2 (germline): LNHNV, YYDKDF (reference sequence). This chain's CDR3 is CATSNDLGETQYF. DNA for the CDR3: TGTGCCACCAGCAACGACCTGGGAGAGACCCAGTACTTC. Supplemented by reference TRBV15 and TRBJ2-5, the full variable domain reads DAMVIQNPRYQVTQFGKPVTLSCSQTLNHNVMYWYQQKSSQAPKLLFHYYDKDFNNEADTPDNFQSRRPNTSFCFLDIRSPGLGDTAMYLCATSNDLGETQYFGPGTRLLVL.

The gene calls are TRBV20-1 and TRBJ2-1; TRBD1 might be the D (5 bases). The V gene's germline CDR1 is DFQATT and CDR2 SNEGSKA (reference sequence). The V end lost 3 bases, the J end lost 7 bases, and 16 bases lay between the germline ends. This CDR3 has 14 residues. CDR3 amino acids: CSASGGVKGNEQFF. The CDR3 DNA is TGCAGTGCTAGCGGCGGAGTAAAGGGGAATGAGCAGTTCTTC.

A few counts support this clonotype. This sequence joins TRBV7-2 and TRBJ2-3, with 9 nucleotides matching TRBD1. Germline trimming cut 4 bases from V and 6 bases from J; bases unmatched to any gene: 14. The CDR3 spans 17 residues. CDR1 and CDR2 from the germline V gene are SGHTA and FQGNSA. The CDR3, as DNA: TGTGCCAGCAGCTGGGGACCGGGGACAGGGAAATTGGATACGCAGTATTTT. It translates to CASSWGPGTGKLDTQYF.

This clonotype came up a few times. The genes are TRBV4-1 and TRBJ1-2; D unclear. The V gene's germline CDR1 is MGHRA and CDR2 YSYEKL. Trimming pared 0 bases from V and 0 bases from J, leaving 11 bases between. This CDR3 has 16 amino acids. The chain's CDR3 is CASSQEVEATNYGYTF. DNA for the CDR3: TGCGCCAGCAGCCAAGAGGTGGAAGCTACTAACTATGGCTACACCTTC.

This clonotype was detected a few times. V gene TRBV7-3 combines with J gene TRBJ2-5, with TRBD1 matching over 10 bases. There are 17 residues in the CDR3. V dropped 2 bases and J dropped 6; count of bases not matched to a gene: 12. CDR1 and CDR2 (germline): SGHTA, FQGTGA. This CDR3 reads CASSLSSGTGDRKTQYF. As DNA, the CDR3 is TGTGCCAGCAGCTTATCGTCCGGGACAGGGGACCGGAAGACCCAGTACTTC.

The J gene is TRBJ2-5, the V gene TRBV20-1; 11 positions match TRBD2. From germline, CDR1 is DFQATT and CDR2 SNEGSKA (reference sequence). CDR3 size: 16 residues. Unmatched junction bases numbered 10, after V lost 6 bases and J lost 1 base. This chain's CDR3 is CSAERTSGSFQETQYF. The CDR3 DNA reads TGCAGTGCCGAGAGAACTAGCGGGAGTTTCCAAGAGACCCAGTACTTC.

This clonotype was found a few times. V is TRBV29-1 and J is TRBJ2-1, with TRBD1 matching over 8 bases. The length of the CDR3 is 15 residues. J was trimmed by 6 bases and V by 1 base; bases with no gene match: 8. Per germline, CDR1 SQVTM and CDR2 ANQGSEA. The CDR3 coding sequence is TGCAGCGTTGAAGGTGGCCAGGGGGCGGCCAATGAGCAGTTCTTC. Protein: CSVEGGQGAANEQFF.

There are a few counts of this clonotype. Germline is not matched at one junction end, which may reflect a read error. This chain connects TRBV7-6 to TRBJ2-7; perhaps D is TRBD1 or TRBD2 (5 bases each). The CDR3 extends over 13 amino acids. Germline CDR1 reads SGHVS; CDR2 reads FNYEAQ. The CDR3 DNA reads TGCGCCAGCAGCTCGGGACCCACCTACGAGCAGTACTTC. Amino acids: CASSSGPTYEQYF.

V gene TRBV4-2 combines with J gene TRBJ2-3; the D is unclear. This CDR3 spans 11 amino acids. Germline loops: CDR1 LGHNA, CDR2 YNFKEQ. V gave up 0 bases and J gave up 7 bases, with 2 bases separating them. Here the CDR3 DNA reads TGTGCCAGCAGCCAAGATAATACGCAGTATTTT. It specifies CASSQDNTQYF.

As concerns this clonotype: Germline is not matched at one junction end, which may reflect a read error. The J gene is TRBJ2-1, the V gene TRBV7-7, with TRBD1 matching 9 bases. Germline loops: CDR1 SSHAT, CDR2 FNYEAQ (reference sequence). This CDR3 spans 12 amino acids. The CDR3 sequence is CASSETGGQQFF. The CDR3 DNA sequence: TGTGCTAGCAGCGAGACAGGGGGGCAGCAGTTCTTC.

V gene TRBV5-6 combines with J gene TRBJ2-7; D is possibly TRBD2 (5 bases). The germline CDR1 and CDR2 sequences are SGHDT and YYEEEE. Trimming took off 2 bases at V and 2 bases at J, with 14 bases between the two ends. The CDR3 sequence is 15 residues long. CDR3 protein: CASSFGDGGPYEQYF. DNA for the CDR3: TGTGCCAGCAGCTTTGGTGACGGAGGACCCTACGAGCAGTACTTC.

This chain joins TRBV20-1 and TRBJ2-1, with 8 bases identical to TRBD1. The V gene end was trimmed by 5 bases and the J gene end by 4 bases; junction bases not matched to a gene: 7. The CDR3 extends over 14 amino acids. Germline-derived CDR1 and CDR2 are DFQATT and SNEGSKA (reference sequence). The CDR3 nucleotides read TGCAGTGCTGGGCCAGGGGGCTTGTACAATGAGCAGTTCTTC. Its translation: CSAGPGGLYNEQFF.

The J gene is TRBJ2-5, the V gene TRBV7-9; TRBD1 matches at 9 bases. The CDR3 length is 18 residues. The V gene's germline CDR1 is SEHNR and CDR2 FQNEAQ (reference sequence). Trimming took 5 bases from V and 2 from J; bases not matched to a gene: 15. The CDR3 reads CASSDDPTGGGGQETQYF. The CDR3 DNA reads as TGTGCCAGCAGCGACGATCCAACAGGGGGCGGGGGTCAAGAGACCCAGTACTTC.